Sequencing of this TCR beta chain was carried out in a study of cytomegalovirus exposure and HLA in healthy donors. Study results and caveats: Other equally common chains were less clonally expanded than HLA-associated TCR beta chains, a later analysis showed. It was assumed in the presence/absence analyses that sequencing depth was roughly uniform across donors. The study labeled 170 or so TCR beta chains cytomegalovirus-associated.

The PCR was carried out with 60 Vbeta primers and 13 Jbeta primers. Produced via immunoSEQ multiplex PCR; TCRdb's table is partial and in-frame only. Of fewer than 150,000 clones listed, about four fifths were seen once; the top ten hold 4.5% to 5%. Those who donated were healthy bone marrow donors. As regards this clone: Its matching antigen is unknown.

Trimming cost V 4 bases and J 1 base; bases outside gene matches: 4. The germline V gene encodes CDR1 SGDLS and CDR2 YYNGEE. CDR3 length: 15 amino acids. The source of this sequence is a man aged 25 to 45 in good health. The V call is TRBV9, the J call TRBJ2-3; 9 nucleotides match TRBD2. The sample was PBMCs. The CDR3 spells CASSPTSGRTDTQYF. CDR3 DNA: TGTGCCAGCAGCCCTACTAGCGGGCGCACAGATACGCAGTATTTT.